The entry below gives a single T cell receptor (beta chain) sequence along with its context. This sample was included in a study of OX40 agonist ivuxolimab in advanced cancers. The assay was immunoSEQ multiplex PCR, and TCRdb's table has in-frame clones only and misses some. The repertoire has around 95,000 clones, approximately 91% of them found once; the top ten carry 0.7% to 0.9%. The CDR3 contains 15 residues. Trimming cost V 3 bases and J 0 bases, with 9 bases left between them. CDR1 and CDR2 from the germline V gene are LGHNA and YSLEER. The TCR was taken from an adult with an advanced solid tumor such as melanoma, head and neck, liver or kidney cancer. V and J are TRBV4-3 and TRBJ1-3; D is perhaps TRBD1 (6 bases). The sequences come from CD4+ or CD8+ T cells sorted from blood, collected in a trial of the OX40 agonist ivuxolimab. This CDR3 is CASSQDSLSGNTIYF. DNA of the CDR3: TGCGCCAGCAGCCAGGACAGCCTCTCTGGAAACACCATATATTTT.